This T cell receptor (beta chain) was profiled in a study of tumor-infiltrating lymphocytes in localized non-small cell lung cancer. The CDR3 length is 13 residues. Per the germline V gene, CDR1 is GTSNPN and CDR2 is SVGIG (reference sequence). The J segment lost 0 bases and the V segment lost 7 bases, leaving 3 bases of the junction unmatched. Only in-frame clones appear in the TCRdb table, and some are missing; sequencing was by immunoSEQ multiplex PCR. Of some 9,300 clones listed, around 82% are singletons. This clone was observed once. Its antigen remains unknown. Overall study findings and caveats: Tumors had more T cell infiltration than uninvolved lung, per TCRbeta sequencing and CD3 counts.

The sequenced material came from uninvolved lung tissue not adjacent to the tumor. The V and J genes are TRBV30 and TRBJ1-3; 7 bases fit TRBD1. This receptor was obtained from a human donor with non-small cell lung cancer. This CDR3 reads CASTGVSGNTIYF. The CDR3 nucleotides read TGTGCCTCCACAGGGGTCTCTGGAAACACCATATATTTT.